This T cell receptor (beta chain) is from a study of glioma-infiltrating T cells. Study-wide results and limits: Very few CDR3 sequences were shared between tissue and blood. Gliomas, especially low-grade, showed above-expected tissue-blood divergence; non-neoplastic patients showed below.

Using RNA template, CDR3s of TCR alpha and beta were amplified with iRepertoire arm-PCR. One entry per CDR3 protein results from TCRdb running MiXCR on the multiplex PCR reads. The repertoire holds over 90,000 distinct CDR3 sequences, with around 31% as singletons. This clonotype was seen at least ten times. Its specificity is unknown. This CDR3 contains 13 residues. V was shortened by 5 bases and J by 3 bases, with 10 bases between the two germline ends. Germline V lookup: CDR1 SGHTA, CDR2 FQGNSA. The sequenced sample consisted of glioma tissue, nonneoplastic brain tissue, or PBMCs (not recorded which). This clonotype originated in a human donor with low-grade glioma or glioblastoma, undergoing nonglioma brain surgery, or in good health (not recorded which). The chain couples TRBV7-2 to TRBJ1-1; TRBD1 is a possible D gene (5 bases). The CDR3 bases are TGTGCCAGCAGCGCGCAGGGATACACTGAAGCTTTCTTT. This gives the protein CASSAQGYTEAFF.